These 21 T cell receptor beta chains were sequenced from one sample in a study of T cell repertoires in cytomegalovirus infection. Antigens for these TCRs are unknown. TCRdb reprocessed the reads via MiXCR and lists one record per CDR3 protein. The sample includes some 700,000 distinct CDR3 sequences, around 30% seen only once; the top ten take 15% to 20%. The material sequenced was cultured PBMCs, taken from culture after CMV antigen stimulation. The receptors stem from a human donor in good health (CMV status not recorded). Some clones in this sample may be carry-over from other donors' samples.

This rearrangement joins TRBV12-3 or TRBV12-4 to TRBJ2-4, with D uncertain. CDR3 length: 12 amino acids. The V end lost 6 bases, the J end lost 7 bases, and 10 bases lay between the germline ends. The CDR3 loop is CASSALGNIQYF. CDR3 nucleotides: TGTGCCAGCAGCGCGTTAGGGAACATTCAGTACTTC.

The chain links TRBV7-8 to TRBJ2-4; D unclear. V was shortened by 6 bases and J by 11 bases, with 14 bases between the two germline ends. The V gene's germline CDR1 is SGHVS and CDR2 FQNEAQ. The CDR3 is made up of 12 amino acids. DNA for the CDR3: TGTGCCAGCAGTGAAGGGCTCAGCTTTCAGTACTTC. This translates into CASSEGLSFQYF.

This clonotype was counted between two and nine times. The rearrangement links TRBV19 to TRBJ1-4; tentatively, D is TRBD1 (6 bases). CDR1 is LNHDA, CDR2 SQIVND, per germline (reference sequence). V was cut by 4 bases and J by 8 bases, with 11 bases left in between. The CDR3 has 13 amino acids. CDR3 region: CASSTAGDEKLFF. CDR3 DNA sequence: TGTGCCAGTAGTACGGCAGGGGACGAAAAACTGTTTTTT.

The V gene is TRBV7-8, the J gene TRBJ1-2; a possible D gene is TRBD1 (6 bases). Germline assignment: CDR1 SGHVS and CDR2 FQNEAQ. Deletions cut 2 bases from V and 0 bases from J, with 16 bases between. The CDR3 spans 17 residues. The CDR3 DNA reads TGTGCCAGCAGCTTAATTGGGGGCCCAAGATCTAACTATGGCTACACCTTC. Its protein product is CASSLIGGPRSNYGYTF.

This clonotype was counted only a few times. The rearrangement uses TRBV6-1 and TRBJ2-7, with unresolved D. V lost 6 bases to trimming and J lost 0 bases, with 15 bases between them. The germline V gene encodes CDR1 MNHNS and CDR2 SASEGT. This CDR3 contains 15 residues. The CDR3 here is CASSKVGRPSYEQYF. In nucleotides, the CDR3 is TGTGCCAGCAGCAAAGTAGGACGGCCCTCCTACGAGCAGTACTTC.

The V call is TRBV7-2, the J call TRBJ1-1; D unclear. The CDR3 consists of 13 residues. Germline CDR1 is SGHTA and CDR2 is FQGNSA. The ends were cut back, 4 bases at V and 2 bases at J, with 8 bases in the middle. In nucleotides, the CDR3 is TGTGCCAGCAGCTCCCTTGCAAACACTGAAGCTTTCTTT. Translation gives CASSSLANTEAFF.

In this sample, this clonotype turned up a few times. The chain employs TRBV7-2 and TRBJ1-2; D gene uncertain. CDR1 and CDR2 (germline): SGHTA, FQGNSA. The ends were cut back, 3 bases at V and 8 bases at J, with 10 bases in the middle. This CDR3 has 12 residues. The CDR3 DNA reads as TGTGCCAGCAGCTTTCGGGATGGGGGCTACACCTTC. Translated, it gives CASSFRDGGYTF.

To note about this clonotype: This sequence may be a read error, since a much larger clone differs from it by one base. This chain uses TRBV7-2 with TRBJ2-7, with 10 bases fitting TRBD2. The ends lost 1 base at V and 4 bases at J; junction bases unmatched: 4. This CDR3 is built from 15 residues. Germline CDR1 is SGHTA and CDR2 is FQGNSA. CDR3 loop: CASSLGPAGGYEQYF. The CDR3 DNA follows: TGTGCCAGCAGCTTAGGCCCAGCGGGGGGGTACGAGCAGTACTTC. The whole variable domain, remainder taken from reference TRBV7-2 and TRBJ2-7, is GAGVSQSPSNKVTEKGKDVELRCDPISGHTALYWYRQSLGQGLEFLIYFQGNSAPDKSGLPSDRFSAERTGGSVSTLTIQRTQQEDSAVYLCASSLGPAGGYEQYFGPGTRLTVT.

The CDR3 reads CASRLSGNTEAFF. CDR3 nucleotide sequence: TGTGCCAGCAGGTTATCAGGGAACACTGAAGCTTTCTTT. The rearrangement joins TRBV5-4 to TRBJ1-1; D is uncertain. The CDR3 spans 13 residues. Looked up from germline, CDR1 is SGHNT and CDR2 is YYREEE (reference sequence). V was shortened by 5 bases and J by 1 base, with 9 bases between the two germline ends.

This chain uses TRBV4-1 with TRBJ2-1; 9 nucleotides match TRBD2. The CDR3 runs 14 residues. CDR1 and CDR2 from the germline V gene are MGHRA and YSYEKL. Germline trimming cut 1 base from V and 7 bases from J; bases unmatched to any gene: 2. For the CDR3, the DNA is TGCGCCAGCAGCCAAGGGCGGGGGGGAAATGAGCAGTTCTTC. The encoded protein is CASSQGRGGNEQFF.

The J gene is TRBJ2-3, the V gene TRBV20-1; D might be TRBD1 (5 bases). Germline CDR1 DFQATT, CDR2 SNEGSKA (reference sequence). The CDR3 length is 17 residues. Trimming removed 4 bases from V and 0 bases from J, with 20 bases in between. The CDR3 spells CSATLGASSASTDTQYF. CDR3 DNA sequence: TGCAGTGCTACCCTTGGGGCTAGTAGTGCTAGCACAGATACGCAGTATTTT.

The chain is built from TRBV12-3 or TRBV12-4 and TRBJ2-2, with a weak D call TRBD1 (6 bases). The ends were cut back, 10 bases at V and 8 bases at J, with 14 bases in the middle. This CDR3 region has 12 residues. The CDR3 is CANSLGGGELFF. DNA of the CDR3: TGTGCCAATTCCCTAGGGGGAGGGGAGCTGTTTTTT.

The chain joins TRBV10-3 to TRBJ1-5; D remains unclear. The V gene's germline CDR1 is ENHRY and CDR2 SYGVKD. This CDR3 has 17 amino acids. Trimming left V 3 bases short and J 4 bases short, with 19 bases between. The CDR3 bases are TGTGCCATCAGTGACTCGAAGAGGGTAGGGAGGAATCAGCCCCAGCATTTT. Its protein product is CAISDSKRVGRNQPQHF.

This clonotype was recorded a few times. The V gene is TRBV2, the J gene TRBJ1-1, with D hard to call. CDR1 is SNHLY and CDR2 is FYNNEI in the germline V gene. The length of the CDR3 is 13 residues. V was cut by 5 bases and J by 1 base, with 8 bases left in between. The CDR3 nucleotides are TGTGCCAGCAGTCGGTTAAGGAACACTGAAGCTTTCTTT. Encoded protein: CASSRLRNTEAFF.

The gene calls are TRBV28 and TRBJ1-5; the D gene is possibly TRBD1 (5 bases). Trimming cost V 2 bases and J 9 bases, with 17 bases left between them. Germline CDR1 MDHEN, CDR2 SYDVKM. This CDR3 has 15 residues. The CDR3 is CASSLTRARLAPQHF. The CDR3, as DNA: TGTGCCAGCAGTTTAACCAGGGCCCGACTCGCGCCCCAGCATTTT.

The chain combines TRBV10-3 with TRBJ2-1; 11 nucleotides match TRBD2. The V gene end was trimmed by 2 bases and the J gene end by 2 bases; junction bases not matched to a gene: 2. Per germline, CDR1 ENHRY and CDR2 SYGVKD. The CDR3 length is 16 residues. CDR3 nucleotide sequence: TGTGCCATCAGTGAGACTAGCGGGAGTACCTACAATGAGCAGTTCTTC. It encodes CAISETSGSTYNEQFF.

This chain links TRBV6-5 with TRBJ1-2; TRBD1 might be the D (6 bases). Looked up from germline, CDR1 is MNHEY and CDR2 is SVGAGI. This CDR3 comprises 11 residues. The V end lost 7 bases, the J end lost 6 bases, and 9 bases lay between the germline ends. CDR3 DNA sequence: TGTGCCAGCACCTCAGGGGATGGCTACACCTTC. Amino acids: CASTSGDGYTF.

The chain employs TRBV7-2 and TRBJ2-5, with 14 bases fitting TRBD2. The V and J ends lost 4 bases and 5 bases, in that order; junction bases with no gene match: 6. Germline CDR1 and CDR2: SGHTA and FQGNSA. CDR3 length: 16 amino acids. The CDR3 DNA is TGTGCCAGCAGCTATGGGACTAGCGGGGGCTATGAGACCCAGTACTTC. Its protein is CASSYGTSGGYETQYF. Filled out from reference TRBV7-2 and TRBJ2-5, the complete variable domain reads GAGVSQSPSNKVTEKGKDVELRCDPISGHTALYWYRQSLGQGLEFLIYFQGNSAPDKSGLPSDRFSAERTGGSVSTLTIQRTQQEDSAVYLCASSYGTSGGYETQYFGPGTRLLVL.

This clonotype was counted between two and nine times. In nucleotides, the CDR3 is TGTGCCAGCAGCTTATTCCAGGGTTATAGCAATCAGCCCCAGCATTTT. It encodes CASSLFQGYSNQPQHF. V usage is TRBV11-2 and J usage is TRBJ1-5, with D possibly being TRBD1 (5 bases). Looked up from germline, CDR1 is SGHAT and CDR2 is FQNNGV. The CDR3 has 16 residues. V lost 2 bases, J lost 0 bases, and 11 bases lay in between.

V and J are TRBV2 and TRBJ1-2; D not certain. Germline V gene sequence: CDR1 SNHLY, CDR2 FYNNEI. The ends were cut back, 8 bases at V and 0 bases at J, with 16 bases in the middle. CDR3 size: 15 residues. The CDR3 nucleotides are TGTGCCAGCGCCACCCAATTCCAAGCTAACTATGGCTACACCTTC. It is translated as CASATQFQANYGYTF. Looking up the rest from reference TRBV2 and TRBJ1-2 gives the full variable domain: EPEVTQTPSHQVTQMGQEVILRCVPISNHLYFYWYRQILGQKVEFLVSFYNNEISEKSEIFDDQFSVERPDGSNFTLKIRSTKLEDSAMYFCASATQFQANYGYTFGSGTRLTVV.

The chain recombines TRBV12-3 or TRBV12-4 with TRBJ2-5; 7 nucleotides align to TRBD1. The CDR3 runs to 17 residues. V lost 6 bases to trimming and J lost 5 bases; unmatched junction nucleotides: 18. Here the CDR3 reads CASRPRGSDRDRETQYF. In nucleotides, the CDR3 is TGTGCCAGCAGGCCCAGGGGTTCTGACAGGGATCGGGAGACCCAGTACTTC.